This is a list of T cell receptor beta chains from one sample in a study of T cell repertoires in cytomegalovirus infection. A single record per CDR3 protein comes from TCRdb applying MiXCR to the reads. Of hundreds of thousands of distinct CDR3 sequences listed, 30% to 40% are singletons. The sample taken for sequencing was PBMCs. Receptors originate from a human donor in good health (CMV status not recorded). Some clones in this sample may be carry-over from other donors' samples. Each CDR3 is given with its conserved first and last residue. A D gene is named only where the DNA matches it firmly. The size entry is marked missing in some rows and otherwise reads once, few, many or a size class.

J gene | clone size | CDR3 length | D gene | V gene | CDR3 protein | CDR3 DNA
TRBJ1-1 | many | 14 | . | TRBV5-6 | CASSLTGRNTEAFF | TGTGCCAGCAGCTTGACAGGGCGCAACACTGAAGCTTTCTTT
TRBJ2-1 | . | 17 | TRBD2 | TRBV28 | CASSPTERGLTYNEQFF | TGTGCCAGCAGTCCAACCGAGCGGGGTTTAACCTACAATGAGCAGTTCTTC
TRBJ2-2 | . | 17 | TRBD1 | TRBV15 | CATSRAPTSRGPGELFF | TGTGCCACCAGCAGAGCCCCTACCTCTAGGGGGCCCGGGGAGCTGTTTTTT
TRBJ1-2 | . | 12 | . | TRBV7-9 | CASSSRSDGYTF | TGTGCCAGCAGCTCCCGTTCGGATGGCTACACCTTC
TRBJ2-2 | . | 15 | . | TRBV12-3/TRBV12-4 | CASETRHLNTGELFF | TGTGCCAGCGAGACGAGACATTTGAACACCGGGGAGCTGTTTTTT
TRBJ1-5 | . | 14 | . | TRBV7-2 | CASSLPDSNQPQHF | TGTGCCAGCAGCTTACCGGATAGCAATCAGCCCCAGCATTTT
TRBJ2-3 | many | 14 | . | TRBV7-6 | CASSLQGEADTQYF | TGTGCCAGCAGCTTACAGGGGGAGGCAGATACGCAGTATTTT
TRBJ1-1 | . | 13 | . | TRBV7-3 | CASSLIRATEAFF | TGTGCCAGCAGCTTAATCAGGGCCACTGAAGCTTTCTTT
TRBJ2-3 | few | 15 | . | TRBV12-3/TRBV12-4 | CASSPLGLTTDTQYF | TGTGCCAGCAGTCCCCTGGGACTTACGACAGATACGCAGTATTTT
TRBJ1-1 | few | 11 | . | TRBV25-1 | CASSDGAAAFF | TGTGCCAGCAGTGATGGGGCAGCGGCTTTCTTT